This T cell receptor (beta chain) was identified during a study of T cells in Graves' hyperthyroidism and ophthalmopathy (dated by TCRdb to the late 2010s). About the study as a whole: Peripheral blood was sampled at the time of initial diagnosis, prior to any treatment. To identify distinguishing TCR V-J signatures, a discovery cohort of 90 to 100 patients was used, comprising approximately 40 with Graves' ophthalmopathy and 57 with stable Graves' hyperthyroidism. Prospective prediction of ophthalmopathy was tested in an independent validation cohort consisting of some 18 hyperthyroidism patients and 15 or so patients who later progressed to ophthalmopathy. The roughly 100 discovery patients were randomly split 7:3 into training and test sets. The study also compared thyroid tissue and blood T-cell repertoires from 5 to 7 Graves' hyperthyroidism patients. Following sampling, methimazole starting at 30 mg daily was given to hyperthyroidism patients, and high-dose intravenous methylprednisolone was given to ophthalmopathy patients. According to the paper, TCR Vbeta CDR3 sequencing was carried out on approximately 140 peripheral blood samples, which came from fewer than 50 ophthalmopathy, 75 to 80 hyperthyroidism and some 17 progressor patients. What the work shows at the level of the full study, not this receptor alone: In validation, the model predicted progression to ophthalmopathy with about 71% sensitivity and approximately 72% specificity, a median of 6.5 months before onset. Most expanded thyroid clonotypes (frequency above 0.001) were also found in blood, which suggests that blood repertoires may mirror thyroid immune responses. No statistical method was used to fix the sample size in advance, and group allocation was not hidden from the investigators. Ophthalmopathy was separated from stable hyperthyroidism by a 13 V-J signature model, with 85% to 90% sensitivity and roughly 81% specificity obtained in cross-validation and 80%/75% obtained in testing.

This clonotype was detected ten times or more. Its cognate antigen has yet to be identified. Base qualities are not recorded, but no much larger clone differs from it by a single base. Graves' hyperthyroidism was defined as stable when no progression to ophthalmopathy occurred over 18 months of follow-up. The hyperthyroidism patients were between 18 and 65 years old and newly diagnosed, with a disease duration of less than 2 months. Any patient with an uncontrolled infection, another autoimmune disease, pregnancy or lactation was excluded. Diagnoses relied on clinical symptoms, serum thyroxine and TRAb, thyroid ultrasound and orbital computed tomography. PBMCs were isolated from about 10 ml of fresh peripheral blood by Ficoll-Paque density gradient centrifugation. Trizol reagent was used to extract total RNA, and RNA quality was then checked on an Agilent 2100 Bioanalyzer. From cysteine to phenylalanine, the CDR3 is 14 amino acids long. The CDR3 DNA has 42 bases and is translated from base 1. At the junction V is shortened by 3 bases and J by 6 bases, with 15 bases in between. Looking up the germline V gene yields CDR1 KGHSH and CDR2 LQKENI.

TCR beta CDR3 regions were amplified from RNA transcripts. The TCR CDR3 was subjected to a first round of RT-PCR using the HTBI primer set and the Qiagen OneStep RT-PCR kit. Libraries were constructed in a second round of multiplex PCR, after which size selection and purification were carried out. Sequencing of the libraries was done on an Illumina HiSeq2000 using paired-end 100 bp reads. In the original analysis: SOAPnuke was used to process the raw data, throwing out any read that contained adapters or uncalled bases, had a mean Phred below 15, or lacked an exact constant-primer or identifier match. High-quality paired reads were merged using COPE v1.2.5, and each unique nucleotide sequence was defined as a clonotype. Clonotypes were aligned to IMGT TRBV, TRBD and TRBJ reference segments using MiTCR v1.1. The analysis included only V-J combinations with a frequency above 0.0001, which together covered more than 98% of the repertoires. A TCS score was defined as the ratio between F50 (clonal expansion) and ExV (chaos), using BLOSUM62-based TCRdist between CDR3 peptides within each V-J. Welch's t-statistics and random forest reduced 500 to 550 V-J features to 13, which were used in a naive Bayes classifier (R e1071). Using fastp trimming at Q25 and MiXCR clonotype assembly, TCRdb reanalyzed the public sequencing data and kept in-frame beta chains. Entries are consolidated by CDR3 protein sequence, retaining the most common genes and DNA. These V and J calls derive from TCRdb rather than the authors' analysis. The sample table holds some 350,000 distinct CDR3 sequences, of which about 18% were seen once. The ten most abundant clones make up roughly 3.5% of the sample.

The sample taken for sequencing was blood. The sequence links TRBV18 to TRBJ2-7; the D region may be TRBD1 or TRBD2, each matching 5 bases equally. This sequence was found in a woman aged 18-29 years with Graves' hyperthyroidism. At the DNA level, the sequence is TGTGCCAGCTCACCCCCCCACGGGACGGGCGAGCAGTACTTC. It codes for CASSPPHGTGEQYF.